The 19 T cell receptor beta chains below all came from one sample that was sequenced in a study of blood T cell repertoires in COVID-19. Clones were read by immunoSEQ multiplex PCR, and TCRdb kept only the in-frame ones, dropping some. The table records about 200,000 clones, more than 80% of them present only once. Source material: PBMCs or T cells enriched from blood (not recorded which). The receptor source for this set is a woman aged 18-29 years who had recovered from COVID-19.

The chain joins TRBV4-1 to TRBJ1-1, with 8 nucleotides matching TRBD1. The junction had 6 bases not matched to a gene; V was cut back by 1 base and J by 2 bases. CDR1 is MGHRA and CDR2 is YSYEKL in the germline V gene. The CDR3 consists of 16 residues. The DNA of the CDR3 is TGCGCCAGCAGCCAAGGAATCAGGGGGCGCAACACTGAAGCTTTCTTT. It yields the protein CASSQGIRGRNTEAFF.

At least ten counts were recorded for this clone. The chain uses TRBV5-4 and TRBJ2-5; 15 bases line up with TRBD2. V trimming: 4 bases; J trimming: 5 bases; junction bases outside the gene matches: 12. CDR3 length: 18 amino acids. Germline CDR1 is SGHNT and CDR2 is YYREEE (reference sequence). The CDR3 nucleotides are TGTGCCAGCAGCCTAGGGACTAGCGGGGGGACCTCCCGGGAGACCCAGTACTTC. Protein product: CASSLGTSGGTSRETQYF.

The chain combines TRBV3-1 (or the pseudogene TRBV3-2) with TRBJ1-2, with D possibly being TRBD1 (6 bases). Germline-derived CDR1 and CDR2 are LGHDT and YNNKEL (reference sequence). The CDR3 has 14 amino acids. V was shortened by 1 base and J by 4 bases, with 10 bases between the two germline ends. CDR3 bases: TGTGCCAGCAGCCAAGGGACAGCATCCTATGGCTACACCTTC. This gives the protein CASSQGTASYGYTF.

J is TRBJ1-5 and V is TRBV5-1; 9 bases are shared with TRBD1. CDR3 length: 15 residues. Trimming removed 5 bases from V and 4 bases from J; junction bases left unmatched: 7. The germline V gene encodes CDR1 SGHRS and CDR2 YFSETQ. For the CDR3, the DNA is TGCGCCAGCAGTCCCGACAGGGGGGAAAATCAGCCCCAGCATTTT. Protein sequence: CASSPDRGENQPQHF.

The CDR3 DNA follows: TGTGCCAGCAGCCAAGACTTTTATGGCTACACCTTC. It yields the protein CASSQDFYGYTF. The J gene is TRBJ1-2, the V gene TRBV4-2; no firm D call. V lost 0 bases and J lost 5, with 4 bases in between. CDR1 and CDR2 (germline): LGHNA, YNFKEQ. The CDR3 contains 12 residues.

J is TRBJ2-2 and V is TRBV10-2, with D perhaps TRBD2 (5 bases). The CDR3 sequence is 15 residues long. V gave up 4 bases and J gave up 1 base, with 10 bases separating them. Germline lookup yields CDR1 WSHSY and CDR2 SAAADI. Here the CDR3 DNA reads TGCGCCAGCAGTGTTTCTAGCAGGAACACCGGGGAGCTGTTTTTT. It is translated as CASSVSSRNTGELFF.

DNA for the CDR3: TGTGCCAGCTCACCACCGAGTAAGAACACTGAAGCTTTCTTT. It translates to CASSPPSKNTEAFF. V and J are TRBV18 and TRBJ1-1, with D unclear. Per germline, CDR1 KGHSH and CDR2 LQKENI. This CDR3 has 14 amino acids. Trimming removed 0 bases from V and 1 base from J, with 6 bases in between.

The rearrangement joins TRBV19 to TRBJ1-2, with no clear D. Deletions cut 5 bases from V and 3 bases from J, with 34 bases between. CDR3 length equals 21 residues. Germline V CDR1 and CDR2: LNHDA, SQIVND (reference sequence). The CDR3 sequence is CASSATPESSGKWRFHYGYTF. CDR3 DNA: TGTGCCAGTAGTGCCACCCCCGAGTCGTCGGGGAAGTGGAGATTCCACTATGGCTACACCTTC.

CDR3 loop: CASSIGQGGYTEAFF. The CDR3 DNA follows: TGTGCCAGTAGTATCGGACAGGGCGGGTACACTGAAGCTTTCTTT. This sequence joins TRBV19 and TRBJ1-1; TRBD1 agrees at 8 bases. CDR3 size: 15 residues. Per germline, CDR1 LNHDA and CDR2 SQIVND (reference sequence). J was trimmed by 3 bases and V by 3 bases; bases with no gene match: 6.

The chain has TRBV3-1 (or the pseudogene TRBV3-2) and TRBJ1-1; D is unresolved. V gave up 2 bases and J gave up 2 bases, with 15 bases separating them. This CDR3 comprises 16 residues. Germline V gives CDR1 LGHDT, CDR2 YNNKEL (reference sequence). The CDR3 is CASSQIPWGGNTEAFF. The CDR3 nucleotides are TGTGCCAGCAGCCAAATCCCATGGGGAGGTAACACTGAAGCTTTCTTT.

The J gene is TRBJ1-1, the V gene TRBV12-3 or TRBV12-4; D not resolved. CDR3 length: 13 amino acids. Trimming stripped 3 bases from V and 3 bases from J, with 8 bases between. The CDR3 sequence: CASSLTRDTEAFF. CDR3 DNA sequence: TGTGCCAGCAGTTTGACTAGGGACACTGAAGCTTTCTTT.

The rearrangement links TRBV7-2 to TRBJ2-5; D is possibly TRBD2 (6 bases). Trimming shortened V by 1 base and J by 14 bases, and 23 bases separated the two germline ends. Germline values: CDR1 SGHTA, CDR2 FQGNSA. The CDR3 runs 15 residues. CDR3 nucleotide sequence: TGTGCCAGCAGCTTAGAATCAACAAGCCCGTCGGGGACTTACTTC. Its translation: CASSLESTSPSGTYF.

The gene calls are TRBV29-1 and TRBJ1-4; 8 bases fit TRBD1. The CDR3 extends over 14 amino acids. The V and J ends lost 7 bases and 5 bases, in that order; junction bases with no gene match: 9. The germline V gene has CDR1 SQVTM and CDR2 ANQGSEA. The CDR3 nucleotides are TGCAGCGCTGGGGGGCGACAGGGGAATGAAAAACTGTTTTTT. Residues: CSAGGRQGNEKLFF.

The chain couples TRBV2 to TRBJ2-7; TRBD1 matches at 12 bases. Trimming cost V 5 bases and J 6 bases; bases outside gene matches: 8. The CDR3 is 15 residues long. CDR1 and CDR2 from the germline V gene are SNHLY and FYNNEI. The CDR3 region is CASSYHRDRGREQYF. CDR3 nucleotides: TGTGCCAGCAGTTACCACCGGGACAGGGGGCGCGAGCAGTACTTC.

The gene calls are TRBV7-9 and TRBJ2-1, with 11 bases matching TRBD2. The CDR3 contains 15 residues. The trim removed 5 bases at V and 4 bases at J, leaving 4 bases unmatched. Germline V gene sequence: CDR1 SEHNR, CDR2 FQNEAQ (reference sequence). The CDR3 is CASSPTSGGYNEQFF. The DNA for the CDR3 is TGTGCCAGCAGCCCAACTAGCGGGGGTTACAATGAGCAGTTCTTC.

The V and J genes are TRBV20-1 and TRBJ2-7; D is uncertain. The CDR3 totals 12 residues. The V gene's germline CDR1 is DFQATT and CDR2 SNEGSKA (reference sequence). Between the trimmed V and J ends, which lost 3 bases and 5 bases, there was a span of 11 bases. Here the CDR3 reads CSASLQVHEQYF. DNA of the CDR3: TGCAGTGCTAGTCTCCAGGTCCACGAGCAGTACTTC.

V and J are TRBV4-1 and TRBJ2-7; TRBD2 matches at 7 bases. Germline V CDR1 and CDR2: MGHRA, YSYEKL. Trimming cost V 4 bases and J 6 bases; bases outside gene matches: 9. There are 14 residues in the CDR3. The CDR3 here is CASSPKRGLSEQYF. The CDR3 DNA reads as TGCGCCAGCAGCCCAAAGCGGGGTTTAAGCGAGCAGTACTTC.

The chain employs TRBV2 and TRBJ2-1, with TRBD1 matching 9 bases. In germline, CDR1 is SNHLY, CDR2 FYNNEI. CDR3 length: 15 amino acids. The J segment lost 4 bases and the V segment lost 6 bases, leaving 7 bases of the junction unmatched. In DNA, the CDR3 is TGTGCCAGCAGGGAGACAGGGGGGGCGTACAATGAGCAGTTCTTC. Protein sequence: CASRETGGAYNEQFF.

The chain carries TRBV5-1 and TRBJ2-5, with D tentatively TRBD2 (6 bases). The ends were cut back, 0 bases at V and 1 base at J, with 7 bases in the middle. The CDR3 is made up of 14 amino acids. Germline V gene data show CDR1 as SGHRS and CDR2 as YFSETQ. CDR3 sequence (DNA): TGCGCCAGCAGCTTGGCGACTAGCCAAGAGACCCAGTACTTC. Protein sequence: CASSLATSQETQYF.